This TCR beta chain emerged from a study of CD8+CD57+ T cells in acquired aplastic anemia. The template for TCR beta VDJ and CDR3 sequence profiling was genomic DNA. TCRdb ran MiXCR on the reads and lists one entry per CDR3 protein. Of under 250,000 distinct CDR3 sequences in the sample, approximately 35% were seen once. In its sample, this clonotype was seen many times. This receptor was identified in a human donor in good health, serving as a control. Sequenced material: sorted CD4+, CD8+, or CD8+CD57+ T cells (not recorded which) from PBMCs.

The CDR3 coding sequence is TGCAGTGCTAGTAGTCTAGCGGGTCCTTCCTACGAGCAGTACTTC. Its protein product is CSASSLAGPSYEQYF. The chain links TRBV20-1 to TRBJ2-7; 8 bases are a match to TRBD2. Germline V gene sequence: CDR1 DFQATT, CDR2 SNEGSKA (reference sequence). This CDR3 region has 15 residues. With 3 bases clipped from V and 1 base from J, the junction kept 8 bases outside the gene matches.